The following is a T cell receptor beta chain sequence with its context. Antigen: not known. This specimen belongs to a study of PD-1 blockade in classical Hodgkin lymphoma. The data were produced by immunoSEQ multiplex PCR, yet TCRdb's version contains in-frame clones alone and is incomplete. The sample lists 20,000 to 25,000 clones; around 80% were seen once. All patients experienced relapse after autologous stem cell transplantation, and brentuximab vedotin exposure was variable. Classifying best responses yielded complete response, partial response or progressive disease. General study findings and limits: A significant rise in TCR diversity was seen by C4D1 for CD4+ cells but not for CD8+ cells. Whoever responded completely had baseline diversity much like that seen in newly diagnosed patients.

V lost 11 bases, J lost 1 base, and 10 bases lay in between. The CDR3 length is 12 residues. Germline V gene lookup returns CDR1 MNHNS and CDR2 SASEGT. The receptor's source is a human donor with classical Hodgkin lymphoma. The sample here was peripheral blood mononuclear cells (PBMCs), taken before the second cycle of nivolumab. The chain joins TRBV6-1 to TRBJ2-3; no reliable D call. CDR3 coding DNA: TGTGCCGCGGATAGGGGCACAGATACGCAGTATTTT. Translated, it gives CAADRGTDTQYF.